Below, one TCR beta chain is given with its context. Trimming shortened V by 5 bases and J by 7 bases, and 20 bases separated the two germline ends. This CDR3 has 15 amino acids. Germline V CDR1 and CDR2: SGHTA, FQGTGA. Enrollees, about 18 to 95 years old, lived in some 24 US areas. The data were taken from a study of blood T cell repertoires in COVID-19. On the study more broadly: Donors in the United States, Italy and Spain gave samples during acute or convalescent COVID-19. In each case, the material was cDNA or gDNA derived from T cells, B-cell-depleted T cells, or PBMCs.

The table came from immunoSEQ multiplex PCR; TCRdb's copy has only in-frame clones and leaves some out. The data contain 210,000 or so clones, about 90% of them singletons. The specimen was PBMCs or T cells enriched from blood (not recorded which). The chain has TRBV7-3 and TRBJ1-2; possibly TRBD1 for D (5 bases). The TCR comes from a woman between 45 and 65 years old in a cohort exposed to, infected with or recovered from COVID-19 (not recorded which). Here the CDR3 DNA reads TGTGCCAGCAGCCCCACTCCATTCGGGGGTTCTGGCTACACCTTC. It encodes CASSPTPFGGSGYTF.